This TCR beta chain was sequenced during a study of blood T cell repertoires in COVID-19. About the research overall: Acute and convalescent COVID-19 samples came from the United States, Italy and Spain.

Original handling: Estimation of nucleated cell counts relied on the amplification of reference gene primers. Here immunoSEQ multiplex PCR was the method, and the copy in TCRdb shows in-frame clones only, minus some. The V and J calls and the clone size are those of that table, but D and trimming were determined from the DNA. Here the sample spans about 160,000 clones, roughly 80% being singletons. Per the germline V gene, CDR1 is SGHTS and CDR2 is YDEGEE. The CDR3 length is 11 residues. Trimming cost V 0 bases and J 8 bases, with 5 bases left between them. The TCR comes from a woman aged 40-49 years with COVID-19, enrolled during active disease. The chain joins TRBV5-8 to TRBJ1-2; D is undetermined. Material: peripheral blood. CDR3 residues: CASSLDRGYTF. The CDR3 DNA reads as TGTGCCAGCAGCTTGGACAGAGGCTACACCTTC.